The 19 T cell receptor beta chains listed next were all sequenced from one sample in a study of spatial heterogeneity in lung cancer. Time point noted: sample taken at primary tumor resection. MiXCR, run by TCRdb on the 5' RACE reads, gives a single entry per CDR3 protein. The data contain about 10,000 distinct CDR3 sequences, 6% to 7.5% of them singletons. This specimen was normal lung tissue next to the tumor, taken at surgery. The receptors were gathered from a male donor with early-stage non-small cell lung cancer.

This clonotype appeared many times. The chain couples TRBV3-1 to TRBJ1-2; D gene ambiguous. Germline-derived CDR1 and CDR2 are LGHDT and YNNKEL (reference sequence). This CDR3 region has 14 residues. The germline V and J ends were trimmed by 0 bases and 8 bases, with 13 bases remaining between them. Here the CDR3 DNA reads TGTGCCAGCAGCCAAGATCTATTGTCTGGCGGCTACACCTTC. Protein sequence: CASSQDLLSGGYTF.

This clonotype was seen ten or more times. This chain joins TRBV7-2 and TRBJ1-1; TRBD1 is a possible D gene (6 bases). CDR3 length: 12 residues. Trimming removed 5 bases from V and 12 bases from J, with 16 bases in between. Germline V gene data show CDR1 as SGHTA and CDR2 as FQGNSA. CDR3: CASSTPPQGTFF. DNA for the CDR3: TGTGCCAGCAGCACCCCCCCCCAGGGGACTTTCTTT.

This clonotype has at least ten counts. This chain connects TRBV21-1 to TRBJ2-7; the tabulated D call, TRBD1, remains unverified against the DNA. TRBV21-1 is assigned pseudogene status. This CDR3 comprises 14 residues. The CDR3 bases are TGTGCCAGCAGCAAACAGGGGGGAACCTACGAGCAGTACTTC. It translates to CASSKQGGTYEQYF.

Ten or more counts support this clonotype. V gene TRBV6-2 or TRBV6-3 combines with J gene TRBJ2-2; TRBD2 is a possible D gene (5 bases). The CDR3 is 14 residues long. V lost 5 bases and J lost 4, with 11 bases in between. Germline lookup yields CDR1 MNHEY and CDR2 SVGEGT. The CDR3 loop reads CASSVRGRTGELFF. The CDR3 DNA is TGTGCCAGCAGTGTCCGAGGGCGCACCGGGGAGCTGTTTTTT.

This clonotype was observed many times. The rearrangement uses TRBV29-1 and TRBJ1-1; D is unclear. The CDR3 loop spans 12 amino acids. The V end lost 7 bases, the J end lost 7 bases, and 16 bases lay between the germline ends. Germline CDR1 and CDR2: SQVTM and ANQGSEA. CDR3 in amino acids: CSGAGPKGEAFF. Here the CDR3 DNA reads TGCAGCGGGGCAGGACCGAAGGGTGAAGCTTTCTTT.

At least ten counts were recorded for this clonotype. The chain joins TRBV30 to TRBJ1-3; D is perhaps TRBD1 (5 bases). V gave up 6 bases and J gave up 0 bases, with 15 bases separating them. The CDR3 has 15 residues. CDR1 and CDR2 from the germline V gene are GTSNPN and SVGIG (reference sequence). The chain's CDR3 is CACLPGWSSGNTIYF. CDR3 DNA sequence: TGTGCCTGTCTTCCAGGGTGGAGCTCTGGAAACACCATATATTTT.

This clonotype was counted ten times or more. V gene TRBV28 combines with J gene TRBJ2-2; D is perhaps TRBD2 (6 bases). V was cut by 7 bases and J by 4 bases, with 16 bases left in between. Germline V gene lookup returns CDR1 MDHEN and CDR2 SYDVKM. CDR3 length: 15 residues. CDR3 DNA: TGTGCCAGCACTAGCGCTTATTTACCCACCGGGGAGCTGTTTTTT. Amino acids: CASTSAYLPTGELFF.

This clonotype has a count of ten or more. The rearrangement links TRBV30 to TRBJ1-1, with D unresolved. V was trimmed by 4 bases and J by 1 base, leaving 7 bases between them. Germline values: CDR1 GTSNPN, CDR2 SVGIG (reference sequence). This CDR3 comprises 12 residues. Written as DNA, the CDR3 is TGTGCCTGGACCCAAACGAACACTGAAGCTTTCTTT. It translates to CAWTQTNTEAFF.

Many counts were recorded for this clonotype. This CDR3 is CATSRDRTSGSLNEQFF. DNA of the CDR3: TGTGCCACCAGCAGAGATCGGACTAGCGGGAGTCTCAATGAGCAGTTCTTC. This sequence joins TRBV15 and TRBJ2-1; 13 bases are shared with TRBD2. V lost 0 bases to trimming and J lost 6 bases; unmatched junction nucleotides: 5. This CDR3 is built from 17 residues. Per the germline V gene, CDR1 is LNHNV and CDR2 is YYDKDF (reference sequence).

A single count supports this clonotype. No conserved phenylalanine or tryptophan ends this CDR3, so it is likely a read error. The DNA is omitted, as the CDR3 cannot be located on it reliably, and the CDR3 follows TCRdb's listing. The chain links TRBV5-1 to TRBJ2-7; the DNA was not used to check the table's D call, TRBD1. Germline-derived CDR1 and CDR2 are SGHRS and YFSETQ. Inclusive of both ends, the CDR3 amounts to 13 amino acids. The CDR3: CASSSGQFDEQNL.

The sample holds many counts of this clonotype. The V and J genes are TRBV7-3 and TRBJ2-7, with TRBD1 matching over 9 bases. This CDR3 has 15 residues. The ends lost 6 bases at V and 4 bases at J; junction bases unmatched: 10. Germline V gene lookup returns CDR1 SGHTA and CDR2 FQGTGA. The CDR3 DNA is TGTGCCAGCAGTATCACCGGGACAGGGACGTACGAGCAGTACTTC. Its protein product is CASSITGTGTYEQYF. The whole variable domain, filled in from reference TRBV7-3 and TRBJ2-7, reads GAGVSQTPSNKVTEKGKYVELRCDPISGHTALYWYRQSLGQGPEFLIYFQGTGAADDSGLPNDRFFAVRPEGSVSTLKIQRTERGDSAVYLCASSITGTGTYEQYFGPGTRLTVT.

This clonotype was seen at least ten times. The chain links TRBV7-2 to TRBJ2-7, with a tentative D call TRBD1 (5 bases). This CDR3 has 15 residues. Trimming cost V 1 base and J 4 bases, with 14 bases left between them. The germline V gene has CDR1 SGHTA and CDR2 FQGNSA. In nucleotides, the CDR3 is TGTGCCAGCAGCTTAGAGGCAGGGATGTCTTACGAGCAGTACTTC. This translates into CASSLEAGMSYEQYF.

V and J are TRBV20-1 and TRBJ2-1; 12 bases match TRBD2. CDR1 and CDR2 (germline): DFQATT, SNEGSKA (reference sequence). Germline trimming cut 4 bases from V and 4 bases from J; bases unmatched to any gene: 5. The CDR3 is made up of 15 amino acids. CDR3 in DNA: TGCAGTGCTACCTCCACTAGCGGGAGGTACAATGAGCAGTTCTTC. Protein: CSATSTSGRYNEQFF.

This clonotype was detected many times. The chain couples TRBV7-2 to TRBJ1-1; 7 bases align to TRBD1. Looked up from germline, CDR1 is SGHTA and CDR2 is FQGNSA. The CDR3 runs 12 residues. V shed 10 bases and J 11 bases; nucleotides not matched to a gene: 13. The CDR3, as DNA: TGTGCCACCTCAGGATGGCGACAGGGCGCTTTCTTT. Protein: CATSGWRQGAFF.

This clonotype was counted many times. The chain is built from TRBV7-2 and TRBJ2-3; possibly TRBD1 for D (5 bases). V lost 5 bases to trimming and J lost 4 bases, with 16 bases between them. This CDR3 spans 15 amino acids. Looked up from germline, CDR1 is SGHTA and CDR2 is FQGNSA. CDR3 in amino acids: CASSTSLTVPDTQYF. The CDR3 bases are TGTGCCAGCAGCACCTCTCTGACAGTCCCAGATACGCAGTATTTT. The full variable domain, completed using reference TRBV7-2 and TRBJ2-3, is GAGVSQSPSNKVTEKGKDVELRCDPISGHTALYWYRQSLGQGLEFLIYFQGNSAPDKSGLPSDRFSAERTGGSVSTLTIQRTQQEDSAVYLCASSTSLTVPDTQYFGPGTRLTVL.

At least ten counts were recorded for this clonotype. The gene calls are TRBV6-6 and TRBJ1-1; perhaps TRBD1 as D (6 bases). CDR3 size: 14 residues. Germline V gene lookup returns CDR1 MNHNY and CDR2 SVGAGI (reference sequence). V was pared by 2 bases and J by 9 bases, with 16 bases between. CDR3 sequence reads: CASSYTDSESQAFF. CDR3 in DNA: TGTGCCAGCAGTTACACGGACAGTGAATCTCAAGCTTTCTTT.

This clonotype was detected only a few times. V is TRBV28 and J is TRBJ1-1, with D hard to call. The CDR3 is 14 amino acids. Deletions cut 4 bases from V and 4 bases from J, with 13 bases between. Germline CDR1 reads MDHEN; CDR2 reads SYDVKM. Written as DNA, the CDR3 is TGTGCCAGCAGTTCCCCCCAGCAGGCCACTGAAGCTTTCTTT. This codes for CASSSPQQATEAFF.

This chain joins TRBV6-2 or TRBV6-3 and TRBJ2-5; 10 bases are shared with TRBD2. The CDR3 is 14 residues long. With 8 bases clipped from V and 3 bases from J, the junction kept 6 bases outside the gene matches. Per germline, CDR1 MNHEY and CDR2 SVGEGT. This chain's CDR3 is CASVTGTSEETQYF. CDR3 sequence (DNA): TGTGCCAGCGTAACCGGGACTAGCGAAGAGACCCAGTACTTC.

This clonotype was detected many times. This chain uses TRBV5-6 with TRBJ2-5; the D gene is possibly TRBD2 (6 bases). V was trimmed by 0 bases and J by 5 bases, leaving 11 bases between them. Germline CDR1 reads SGHDT; CDR2 reads YYEEEE. CDR3 size: 14 residues. The CDR3 DNA reads as TGTGCCAGCAGCTTGGGGGACTCCGGGGAGACCCAGTACTTC. Residues: CASSLGDSGETQYF.